This is a list of T cell receptor beta chains from one sample in a study of T cell repertoires in cytomegalovirus infection. One entry per CDR3 protein, called by TCRdb with MiXCR from the reads. The data hold about 310,000 distinct CDR3 sequences, with about 17% observed a single time. Sample: PBMCs. The receptors come from a human donor in good health (CMV status not recorded). Some clones in this sample may be carry-over from other donors' samples. Both conserved end residues are part of each CDR3. D genes are given only for firm matches. The listing skips clone size in some rows; elsewhere it reads once, few, many or a size class.

V gene	D gene	clone size	J gene	CDR3 DNA	CDR3 protein
TRBV7-2	-	many	TRBJ2-1	TGTGCCAGCAGCTCAACAGGGTATGAGCAGTTCTTC	CASSSTGYEQFF
TRBV12-3/TRBV12-4	TRBD1	few	TRBJ2-1	TGTGCCAGCAGCCCCTCTGTTGGGACAGTCGGTAACAATGAGCAGTTCTTC	CASSPSVGTVGNNEQFF
TRBV11-1	TRBD1	few	TRBJ2-4	TGTGCCAGCAGCCCCAGGACAGGGGAGAACATTCAGTACTTC	CASSPRTGENIQYF
TRBV7-2	TRBD1	many	TRBJ1-3	TGTGCCAGCGGGGGACAGGGGGCTAATGGAAACACCATATATTTT	CASGGQGANGNTIYF
TRBV6-1	TRBD1	few	TRBJ2-1	TGTGCCAGCAGCCGAAACCGGGACAGGGTCAATGAGCAGTTCTTC	CASSRNRDRVNEQFF
TRBV18	-	-	TRBJ1-5	TGTGCCAGCTCACCAATGGGAGACAATCAGCCCCAGCATTTT	CASSPMGDNQPQHF
TRBV7-2	-	many	TRBJ2-2	TGTGCCAGCAGGTTGTTCCGGGACACCGGGGAGCTGTTTTTT	CASRLFRDTGELFF
TRBV4-2	-	-	TRBJ1-2	TGTGCCAGCAGCCAAGAAGCGACAGGCCCGGCAGGCTATGGCTACACCTTC	CASSQEATGPAGYGYTF
TRBV12-3/TRBV12-4	-	few	TRBJ1-2	TGTGCCAGCAGTTTATGGGGCAGGGAAACTAACTATGGCTACACCTTC	CASSLWGRETNYGYTF
TRBV7-2	-	many	TRBJ2-3	TGTGCCAGCAGCTCGGGTATTTCGGCAGATACGCAGTATTTT	CASSSGISADTQYF
TRBV5-1	-	few	TRBJ2-2	TGCGCCAGCAGCTTGGGAGCAATTGTCGGGGAGCTGTTTTTT	CASSLGAIVGELFF
TRBV18	TRBD2	-	TRBJ2-5	TGTGCCAGCTCACAGACTAGCATCCAAGAGACCCAGTACTTC	CASSQTSIQETQYF
TRBV6-2/TRBV6-3	-	many	TRBJ1-5	TGTGCCAGCAGTTCAGACAGGCGTCAGCCCCAGCATTTT	CASSSDRRQPQHF
TRBV7-3	-	-	TRBJ1-1	TGTGCCAGCAGCCCAAATCCGGGACCGGGCGACACTGAAGCTTTCTTT	CASSPNPGPGDTEAFF
TRBV28	-	-	TRBJ1-5	TGTGCCAGCATGGGTTCGGATCAGCCCCAGCATTTT	CASMGSDQPQHF
TRBV5-1	TRBD1	-	TRBJ1-6	TGCGCCAGCAGCGAGATACAGGGGCTCAATTCACCCCTCCACTTT	CASSEIQGLNSPLHF
TRBV7-8	-	many	TRBJ2-5	TGTGCCAGCAGCGTTTCCGGGGTCCAAGAGACCCAGTACTTC	CASSVSGVQETQYF
TRBV6-5	TRBD2	few	TRBJ2-7	TGTGCCAGCAGTTACTCGATTTCAGCGGGGGACACAGGGGAGCAGTACTTC	CASSYSISAGDTGEQYF